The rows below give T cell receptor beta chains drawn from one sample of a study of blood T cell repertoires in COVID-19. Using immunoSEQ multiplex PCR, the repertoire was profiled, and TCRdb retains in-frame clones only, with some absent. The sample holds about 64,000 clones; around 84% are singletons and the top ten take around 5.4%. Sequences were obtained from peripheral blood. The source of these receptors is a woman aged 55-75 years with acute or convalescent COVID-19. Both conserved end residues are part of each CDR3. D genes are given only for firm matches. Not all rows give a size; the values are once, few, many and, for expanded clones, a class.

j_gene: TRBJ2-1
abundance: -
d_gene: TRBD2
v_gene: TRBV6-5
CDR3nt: TGTGCCAGCATTTCTGGGCTAGCGGGGCACAATGAGCAGTTCTTC
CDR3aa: CASISGLAGHNEQFF

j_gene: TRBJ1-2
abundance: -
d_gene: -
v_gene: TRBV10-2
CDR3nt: TGCGCCAGCAGGGACATGCCCATCCTTGGTTATGGCTACACCTTC
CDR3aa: CASRDMPILGYGYTF

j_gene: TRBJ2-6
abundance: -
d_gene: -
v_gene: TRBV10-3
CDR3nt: TGTGCCATCAGGAGGGATGGCTCTGGGGCCAACGTCCTGACTTTC
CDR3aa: CAIRRDGSGANVLTF

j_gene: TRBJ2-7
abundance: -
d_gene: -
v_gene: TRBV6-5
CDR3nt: TGTGCCAGCAGGGACGAACGCAGGGGCCTCTACGAGCAGTACTTC
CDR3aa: CASRDERRGLYEQYF

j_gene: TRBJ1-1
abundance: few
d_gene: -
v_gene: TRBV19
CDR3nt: TGTGCCAGTAGCTCGTTTGTGGGGCACATGAACACTGAAGCTTTCTTT
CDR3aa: CASSSFVGHMNTEAFF

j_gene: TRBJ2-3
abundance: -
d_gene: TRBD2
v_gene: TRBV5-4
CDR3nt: TGTGCCAGCAGCTCAGCGGGGGTATCGGCAGATACGCAGTATTTT
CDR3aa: CASSSAGVSADTQYF

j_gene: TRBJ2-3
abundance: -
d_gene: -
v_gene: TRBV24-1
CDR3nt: TGTGCCACCAGCGGGGAGGCCACAGATACGCAGTATTTT
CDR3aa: CATSGEATDTQYF

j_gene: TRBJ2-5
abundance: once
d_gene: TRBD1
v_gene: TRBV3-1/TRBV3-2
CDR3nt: TGTGCCAGCAGCCGGACAGGGCAAGAGACCCAGTACTTC
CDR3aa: CASSRTGQETQYF

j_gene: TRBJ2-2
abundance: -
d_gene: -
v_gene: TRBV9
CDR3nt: TGTGCCAGCAGCGTAGACTCACACACCGGGGAGCTGTTTTTT
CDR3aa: CASSVDSHTGELFF

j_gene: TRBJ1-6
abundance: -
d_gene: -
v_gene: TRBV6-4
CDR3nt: TGTGCCAGCAGTGACAGCTTCAATTCACCCCTCCACTTT
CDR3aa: CASSDSFNSPLHF

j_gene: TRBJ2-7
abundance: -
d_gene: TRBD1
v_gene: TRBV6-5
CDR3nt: TGTGCCAGCAGTTACGACAGGGCCCAATACGAGCAGTACTTC
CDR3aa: CASSYDRAQYEQYF

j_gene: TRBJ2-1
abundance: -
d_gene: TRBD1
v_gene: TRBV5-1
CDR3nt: TGCGCCAGCAGCGGGGGACAGGGTTTCTACAATGAGCAGTTCTTC
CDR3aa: CASSGGQGFYNEQFF

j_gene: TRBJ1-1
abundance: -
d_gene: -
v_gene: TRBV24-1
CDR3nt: TGTGCCACCAGTGATTTAGGAAAAGGGGGGGATAGGTCGGTCACTGAAGCTTTCTTT
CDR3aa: CATSDLGKGGDRSVTEAFF

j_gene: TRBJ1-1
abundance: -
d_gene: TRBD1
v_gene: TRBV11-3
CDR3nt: TGTGCCAGCAGCCAAGGGACAGCCACTGAAGCTTTCTTT
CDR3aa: CASSQGTATEAFF

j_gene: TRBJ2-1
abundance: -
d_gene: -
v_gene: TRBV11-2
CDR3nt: TGTGCCAGCAGCTTAGAGCGGGGGCCAAATGAGCAGTTCTTC
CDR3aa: CASSLERGPNEQFF

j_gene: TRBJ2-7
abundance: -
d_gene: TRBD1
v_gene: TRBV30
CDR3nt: TGTGCCTGGAGGGTGGGACAGGGCTACGAGCAGTACTTC
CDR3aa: CAWRVGQGYEQYF

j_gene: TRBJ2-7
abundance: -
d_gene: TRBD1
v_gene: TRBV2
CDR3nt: TGTGCCAGCAGGACAGGGGGCTACGAGCAGTACTTC
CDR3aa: CASRTGGYEQYF

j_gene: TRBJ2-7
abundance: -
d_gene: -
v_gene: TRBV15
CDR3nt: TGTGCCACCAGCAAGGTAGCGGCGGGCTCCTACGAGCAGTACTTC
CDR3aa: CATSKVAAGSYEQYF

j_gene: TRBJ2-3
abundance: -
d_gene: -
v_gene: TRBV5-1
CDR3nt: TGCGCCAGCAGCTTGGCCGGCCGACTGACTAGCACAGATACGCAGTATTTT
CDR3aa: CASSLAGRLTSTDTQYF

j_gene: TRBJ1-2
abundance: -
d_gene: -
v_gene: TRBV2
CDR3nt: TGTGCCAGCAGTGTAGGGGCTGAATATGGCTACACCTTC
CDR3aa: CASSVGAEYGYTF

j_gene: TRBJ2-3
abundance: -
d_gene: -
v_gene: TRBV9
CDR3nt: TGTGCCAGCAGCGTCGTCCCCGGGGTAGGGAACCCTAGCACAGATACGCAGTATTTT
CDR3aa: CASSVVPGVGNPSTDTQYF

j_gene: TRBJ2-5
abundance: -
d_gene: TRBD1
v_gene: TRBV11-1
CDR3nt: TGTGCCAGCAGCGCAGGGGGCTTTGAGACCCAGTACTTC
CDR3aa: CASSAGGFETQYF

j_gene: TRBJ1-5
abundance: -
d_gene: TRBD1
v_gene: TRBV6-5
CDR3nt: TGTGCCAGCAGGACAGGGGTCGCCAATCAGCCCCAGCATTTT
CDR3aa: CASRTGVANQPQHF

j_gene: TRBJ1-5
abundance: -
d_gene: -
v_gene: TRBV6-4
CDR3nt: TGTGCCAGCAGTTTGATTGCTGGAGATCAGCCCCAGCATTTT
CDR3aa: CASSLIAGDQPQHF

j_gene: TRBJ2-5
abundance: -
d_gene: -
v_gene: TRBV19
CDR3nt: TGTGCCAGTAGTAGCAAACAGGGAGTAAAGGAGACCCAGTACTTC
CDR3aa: CASSSKQGVKETQYF

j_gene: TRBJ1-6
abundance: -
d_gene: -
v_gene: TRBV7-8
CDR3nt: TGTGCCAGCAGCTTATCTGCTCGGACAGTTAATTCACCCCTCCACTTT
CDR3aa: CASSLSARTVNSPLHF